The 20 T cell receptor beta chains listed next were all sequenced from one sample in a study of blood T cell repertoires in COVID-19. Assay used: immunoSEQ multiplex PCR; TCRdb lists only in-frame clones, some missing. The sample yields roughly 120,000 clones, more than 80% seen once. The sequencing sample was made of peripheral blood. All receptors come from a woman aged 40 to 50 with acute or convalescent COVID-19.

This chain joins TRBV5-1 and TRBJ2-5, with D perhaps matching TRBD2 (5 bases). This CDR3 is built from 14 residues. V lost 2 bases and J lost 5, with 13 bases in between. Germline lookup yields CDR1 SGHRS and CDR2 YFSETQ. The CDR3 DNA reads as TGCGCCAGCAGCTTCTCTACGGGCGGGGAGACCCAGTACTTC. Translated, it gives CASSFSTGGETQYF. The full variable domain, with the rest looked up from reference TRBV5-1 and TRBJ2-5, is KAGVTQTPRYLIKTRGQQVTLSCSPISGHRSVSWYQQTPGQGLQFLFEYFSETQRNKGNFPGRFSGRQFSNSRSEMNVSTLELGDSALYLCASSFSTGGETQYFGPGTRLLVL.

The chain uses TRBV5-1 and TRBJ2-7; a weak D match, TRBD1 (7 bases). Trimming pared 1 base from V and 2 bases from J, leaving 16 bases between. Germline V CDR1 and CDR2: SGHRS, YFSETQ. This CDR3 is 16 amino acids long. This CDR3 reads CASSLLGRGAPYEQYF. The CDR3 DNA reads TGCGCCAGCAGCTTGTTGGGCAGGGGGGCCCCCTACGAGCAGTACTTC.

CDR3 DNA: TGCGCCAGCAGCATCAGTAGCGAGTACTACGAGCAGTACTTC. Amino acids: CASSISSEYYEQYF. The chain joins TRBV5-1 to TRBJ2-7; D may be TRBD2 (5 bases). Per the germline V gene, CDR1 is SGHRS and CDR2 is YFSETQ. Trimming stripped 4 bases from V and 3 bases from J, with 14 bases between. The CDR3 consists of 14 residues.

The CDR3 sequence: CACVVTPKSYEQYF. The CDR3 DNA follows: TGTGCCTGTGTTGTGACTCCGAAATCCTACGAGCAGTACTTC. V is TRBV30 and J is TRBJ2-7, with no clear D. This CDR3 has 14 amino acids. Trimming shortened V by 6 bases and J by 1 base, and 16 bases separated the two germline ends. Germline CDR1 and CDR2: GTSNPN and SVGIG (reference sequence).

This sequence joins TRBV7-9 and TRBJ1-1; D gene unclear. Per the germline V gene, CDR1 is SEHNR and CDR2 is FQNEAQ (reference sequence). CDR3 length equals 13 residues. V shed 1 base and J shed 3 bases, with 6 bases lying between them. The CDR3 protein is CASSLGEDTEAFF. The CDR3 bases are TGTGCCAGCAGCTTAGGGGAGGACACTGAAGCTTTCTTT.

CDR3 coding DNA: TGCAGTGCTCACGGGAACACTGAAGCTTTCTTT. Translation: CSAHGNTEAFF. The genes are TRBV20-1 and TRBJ1-1; D gene ambiguous. Germline CDR1 DFQATT, CDR2 SNEGSKA (reference sequence). Trimming shortened V by 5 bases and J by 1 base, and 5 bases separated the two germline ends. This CDR3 has 11 amino acids.

The chain has TRBV7-9 and TRBJ1-4; TRBD1 matches 11 bases. The V gene's germline CDR1 is SEHNR and CDR2 FQNEAQ (reference sequence). V lost 4 bases and J lost 0; bases outside the gene matches: 10. The CDR3 has 19 residues. The CDR3 protein is CASSSGQGAFSTTNEKLFF. CDR3 bases: TGTGCCAGCAGCTCCGGACAGGGGGCATTCTCAACAACTAATGAAAAACTGTTTTTT.

This clone was counted a few times. The V gene is TRBV7-2, the J gene TRBJ1-3, with D perhaps matching TRBD1 (5 bases). CDR3 length equals 19 residues. V lost 2 bases, J lost 1 base, and 21 bases lay in between. Germline V gene data show CDR1 as SGHTA and CDR2 as FQGNSA. CDR3 in amino acids: CASSLFLGTSLGSGNTIYF. The CDR3 nucleotides read TGTGCCAGCAGCTTATTCTTAGGGACTTCCCTTGGGTCTGGAAACACCATATATTTT.

The CDR3 region is CASSIRASGGTQYF. CDR3 coding DNA: TGTGCCAGTAGTATAAGGGCTAGCGGGGGGACCCAGTACTTC. The chain employs TRBV19 and TRBJ2-5; TRBD2 agrees at 10 bases. This CDR3 spans 14 amino acids. CDR1 LNHDA and CDR2 SQIVND come from the germline V gene (reference sequence). J gave up 7 bases and V 2 bases, and 4 bases lay outside the gene matches.

V gene TRBV12-1 combines with J gene TRBJ2-1; the table gives TRBD2 as D, unverified against the DNA. TRBV12-1 is noted as a pseudogene. This CDR3 has 15 amino acids. As DNA, the CDR3 is TGTGCCAGCAGCTTTTGGAGGCGGTCCTACAATGAGCAGTTCTTC. Translating gives CASSFWRRSYNEQFF.

The rearrangement joins TRBV6-1 to TRBJ1-2; D remains ambiguous. The CDR3 runs to 16 residues. CDR1 and CDR2 from the germline V gene are MNHNS and SASEGT. Trimming removed 2 bases at V and 0 bases at J, with 13 bases between. Here the CDR3 DNA reads TGTGCCAGCAGTGAATTAGCAGATTTAGCTAACTATGGCTACACCTTC. This sequence encodes CASSELADLANYGYTF.

This sequence joins TRBV6-1 and TRBJ1-1, with D uncertain. CDR3 length: 14 residues. Between the trimmed V and J ends, which lost 1 base and 0 bases, there was a span of 6 bases. The V gene's germline CDR1 is MNHNS and CDR2 SASEGT. CDR3 loop: CASSEGRLNTEAFF. CDR3 DNA: TGTGCCAGCAGTGAAGGCAGGTTGAACACTGAAGCTTTCTTT.

This rearrangement joins TRBV11-2 to TRBJ1-5, with a weak D call TRBD1 (6 bases). Germline-derived CDR1 and CDR2 are SGHAT and FQNNGV. V was shortened by 4 bases and J by 0 bases, with 10 bases between the two germline ends. The CDR3 contains 15 residues. The CDR3 coding sequence is TGTGCCAGCAGCTCGGACAGTGCTAGCAATCAGCCCCAGCATTTT. Amino acids: CASSSDSASNQPQHF.

This clone was observed once. This chain links TRBV30 with TRBJ1-5; D is uncertain. CDR1 GTSNPN and CDR2 SVGIG come from the germline V gene (reference sequence). V was clipped by 0 bases and J by 5 bases, with 5 bases between them. This CDR3 spans 12 amino acids. CDR3 nucleotide sequence: TGTGCCTGGAGTGTGTATGATCAGCCCCAGCATTTT. As protein: CAWSVYDQPQHF.

The V and J genes are TRBV3-1 (or the pseudogene TRBV3-2) and TRBJ2-7, with a weak D call TRBD1 (6 bases). CDR1 LGHDT and CDR2 YNNKEL come from the germline V gene (reference sequence). Deletions cut 5 bases from V and 6 bases from J, with 11 bases between. This CDR3 is built from 12 residues. CDR3 sequence reads: CASSRGSGEQYF. Here the CDR3 DNA reads TGTGCCAGCAGCAGGGGGTCGGGCGAGCAGTACTTC.

V is TRBV2 and J is TRBJ2-5, with 7 bases identical to TRBD2. Per germline, CDR1 SNHLY and CDR2 FYNNEI. V lost 8 bases, J lost 1 base, and 7 bases stayed unmatched. This CDR3 comprises 14 residues. CDR3 protein: CASENGEGQETQYF. DNA of the CDR3: TGTGCCAGCGAGAACGGGGAGGGCCAAGAGACCCAGTACTTC.

The V gene is TRBV5-5, the J gene TRBJ1-2, with 7 positions matching TRBD1. Germline assignment: CDR1 SGHKS and CDR2 YYEKEE (reference sequence). The J segment lost 2 bases and the V segment lost 0 bases, leaving 7 bases of the junction unmatched. CDR3 length equals 16 residues. The CDR3 here is CASSLASGQINYGYTF. As DNA, the CDR3 is TGTGCCAGCAGCTTGGCCTCGGGACAGATAAACTATGGCTACACCTTC.

This clone showed up just a few times. The chain's CDR3 is CASSSGRGTDTQYF. The CDR3 DNA reads as TGTGCCAGCTCGAGCGGACGCGGGACAGATACGCAGTATTTT. The chain has TRBV18 and TRBJ2-3; the D gene is possibly TRBD2 (5 bases). The CDR3 is 14 amino acids. Trimming shortened V by 6 bases and J by 3 bases, and 13 bases separated the two germline ends. Looked up from germline, CDR1 is KGHSH and CDR2 is LQKENI.

The genes are TRBV11-2 and TRBJ2-7; 7 nucleotides agree with TRBD1. The CDR3 totals 14 residues. V dropped 6 bases and J dropped 2; count of bases not matched to a gene: 7. Germline lookup yields CDR1 SGHAT and CDR2 FQNNGV. This CDR3 reads CASRPGTATYEQYF. As DNA, the CDR3 is TGTGCCAGCAGACCCGGGACAGCTACCTACGAGCAGTACTTC.

The chain is built from TRBV6-5 and TRBJ2-6; 8 bases are a match to TRBD1. CDR3 length equals 15 residues. After removal of 6 bases from V and 2 bases from J, the junction contained 3 bases not matched to a gene. Germline lookup yields CDR1 MNHEY and CDR2 SVGAGI. The CDR3 here is CASRSRGPGANVLTF. In DNA form, the CDR3 reads TGTGCCAGCAGGAGCAGGGGGCCTGGGGCCAACGTCCTGACTTTC.